Listed here are 31 T cell receptor beta chains from one sample, sequenced in a study of regulatory T cells in long-lasting Graves disease. Arm-PCR of CDR3 regions and iRepertoire HTBI primers were used to build TCR beta libraries. From the multiplex PCR reads, TCRdb called clonotypes with MiXCR, one entry per CDR3 protein. Of some 450,000 distinct CDR3 sequences listed, roughly 17% were seen once; the top ten hold about 10%. Time point given: newly diagnosed GD, antithyroid drugs for less than 3 months. With RNA extracted from PBMCs as input, the TCR library was made. This sample was shared with a second study, whose subject was T cells in Graves' hyperthyroidism and ophthalmopathy.

Sequences were derived from peripheral blood mononuclear cells (PBMCs), sampled at new diagnosis, from a patient treated with antithyroid drugs. Receptors were obtained from a woman in her 30s with Graves disease.

The chain combines TRBV29-1 with TRBJ1-5, with D maybe TRBD1 (6 bases). This CDR3 comprises 14 residues. CDR1 and CDR2 from the germline V gene are SQVTM and ANQGSEA. Trimming stripped 5 bases from V and 2 bases from J, with 13 bases between. CDR3 sequence: CSVSSGTRNQPQHF. Written as DNA, the CDR3 is TGCAGCGTTTCTTCCGGGACACGCAATCAGCCCCAGCATTTT.

This clonotype was observed many times. This chain links TRBV7-9 with TRBJ2-3, with D possibly matching TRBD1 (5 bases). Germline loops: CDR1 SEHNR, CDR2 FQNEAQ (reference sequence). The CDR3 sequence is 14 residues long. Trimming cost V 5 bases and J 4 bases, with 13 bases left between them. The CDR3 coding sequence is TGTGCCAGCAGCAACTTCGACAGAGCAGATACGCAGTATTTT. Amino acids: CASSNFDRADTQYF. The full variable domain, in which reference TRBV7-9 and TRBJ2-3 provide the parts outside the CDR3, is DTGVSQNPRHKITKRGQNVTFRCDPISEHNRLYWYRQTLGQGPEFLTYFQNEAQLEKSRLLSDRFSAERPKGSFSTLEIQRTEQGDSAMYLCASSNFDRADTQYFGPGTRLTVL.

A few counts support this clonotype. The chain is built from TRBV6-2 or TRBV6-3 and TRBJ2-1, with D possibly being TRBD2 (6 bases). The germline gives CDR1 MNHEY, CDR2 SVGEGT. The CDR3 is 17 residues long. Between the trimmed V and J ends, which lost 2 bases and 5 bases, there was a span of 19 bases. The CDR3 DNA follows: TGTGCCAGCAGTTACCCCAAGACTAGGCCCTTTCACAATGAGCAGTTCTTC. It codes for CASSYPKTRPFHNEQFF.

This clonotype has at least ten counts. The chain couples TRBV3-1 to TRBJ2-1; unclear D gene. The germline V gene has CDR1 LGHDT and CDR2 YNNKEL (reference sequence). There are 12 residues in the CDR3. V shed 2 bases and J shed 8 bases, with 7 bases lying between them. CDR3 nucleotide sequence: TGTGCCAGCAGCCAAATGGGCGATGAGCAGTTCTTC. Protein product: CASSQMGDEQFF.

This clonotype was counted a few times. The rearrangement links TRBV5-1 to TRBJ2-2; 10 bases are shared with TRBD2. The CDR3 spans 16 residues. The germline CDR1 and CDR2 sequences are SGHRS and YFSETQ. V was clipped by 5 bases and J by 0 bases; unmatched bases: 4. CDR3 in amino acids: CASRKTSGSNTGELFF. The CDR3 DNA sequence: TGCGCCAGCAGGAAGACTAGCGGGTCGAACACCGGGGAGCTGTTTTTT. Complete variable domain (other parts from reference TRBV5-1 and TRBJ2-2): KAGVTQTPRYLIKTRGQQVTLSCSPISGHRSVSWYQQTPGQGLQFLFEYFSETQRNKGNFPGRFSGRQFSNSRSEMNVSTLELGDSALYLCASRKTSGSNTGELFFGEGSRLTVL.

The table lists this clonotype with many counts. The CDR3 protein is CASSQLYSGPPAYEQYF. The CDR3 DNA reads TGTGCCAGCAGCCAACTATATAGCGGGCCACCCGCCTACGAGCAGTACTTC. The genes are TRBV3-1 and TRBJ2-7; 7 nucleotides match TRBD2. Germline V gene data show CDR1 as LGHDT and CDR2 as YNNKEL (reference sequence). The J segment lost 2 bases and the V segment lost 2 bases, leaving 12 bases of the junction unmatched. The CDR3 runs to 17 residues.

This clonotype was seen a few times. The gene calls are TRBV10-3 and TRBJ2-1; 7 bases line up with TRBD2. Germline-derived CDR1 and CDR2 are ENHRY and SYGVKD. J lost 2 bases, V lost 8 bases, and 15 bases had no gene match. This CDR3 region has 17 residues. CDR3 sequence reads: CAIDGPGGGRAYNEQFF. The CDR3 DNA is TGTGCCATCGACGGGCCCGGAGGTGGGAGGGCCTACAATGAGCAGTTCTTC.

The chain uses TRBV19 and TRBJ1-1; 8 bases line up with TRBD1. The J segment lost 4 bases and the V segment lost 6 bases, leaving 10 bases of the junction unmatched. Germline V gene sequence: CDR1 LNHDA, CDR2 SQIVND (reference sequence). The CDR3 is 15 residues long. The CDR3 region is CASSMDRVMFTEAFF. In DNA form, the CDR3 reads TGTGCCAGTAGCATGGACAGGGTAATGTTCACTGAAGCTTTCTTT.

This clonotype was detected a few times. J is TRBJ1-2 and V is TRBV7-9, with 7 bases lining up with TRBD1. Trimming cost V 1 base and J 3 bases; bases outside gene matches: 11. CDR3 length: 17 amino acids. Germline CDR1 is SEHNR and CDR2 is FQNEAQ (reference sequence). The CDR3 reads CASSLEGIPGTDYGYTF. The CDR3 DNA reads as TGTGCCAGCAGCTTAGAGGGGATCCCCGGGACAGACTATGGCTACACCTTC.

The chain combines TRBV6-1 with TRBJ1-1; no clear D. Trimming pared 7 bases from V and 1 base from J, leaving 13 bases between. Germline CDR1 MNHNS, CDR2 SASEGT. The CDR3 is 14 residues long. CDR3 DNA sequence: TGTGCCAGCAATAAGGGAATTAGGAACACTGAAGCTTTCTTT. Translating gives CASNKGIRNTEAFF.

This clonotype was detected only a few times. This CDR3 is CASSWGDREGQPQHF. The CDR3 DNA sequence: TGTGCCAGCAGCTGGGGGGACAGGGAGGGTCAGCCCCAGCATTTT. The V and J genes are TRBV5-5 and TRBJ1-5; TRBD1 agrees at 9 bases. The CDR3 extends over 15 amino acids. J lost 6 bases, V lost 3 bases, and 7 bases had no gene match. Germline V gene lookup returns CDR1 SGHKS and CDR2 YYEKEE (reference sequence).

The chain joins TRBV5-4 to TRBJ2-1; D gene uncertain. The CDR3 is 15 residues long. V lost 4 bases, J lost 4 bases, and 15 bases lay in between. Germline-derived CDR1 and CDR2 are SGHNT and YYREEE (reference sequence). For the CDR3, the DNA is TGTGCCAGCAGCACCGGGCTAACGGCATACAATGAGCAGTTCTTC. Translation gives CASSTGLTAYNEQFF.

V gene TRBV6-9 combines with J gene TRBJ1-5, with 7 bases fitting TRBD1. V lost 3 bases to trimming and J lost 4 bases; unmatched junction nucleotides: 6. CDR1 and CDR2 from the germline V gene are MNHGY and SVAAGI. This CDR3 has 15 amino acids. This CDR3 reads CASSYGGDSNQPQHF. The CDR3 nucleotides are TGTGCCAGCAGTTACGGCGGGGACAGTAATCAGCCCCAGCATTTT.

This clonotype was seen at least ten times. The V call is TRBV11-2, the J call TRBJ1-2; D unresolved. The V end was cut by 5 bases, the J end by 5 bases, with 9 bases between. The CDR3 totals 12 residues. Germline V gene data show CDR1 as SGHAT and CDR2 as FQNNGV. CDR3 nucleotide sequence: TGTGCCAGCAGCCCCGGGTTGTATGGCTACACCTTC. This codes for CASSPGLYGYTF.

The chain carries TRBV13 and TRBJ2-7, with 8 bases that match TRBD2. J gave up 6 bases and V 5 bases, and 9 bases lay outside the gene matches. The CDR3 contains 14 residues. Germline values: CDR1 PRHDT, CDR2 FYEKMQ (reference sequence). CDR3 region: CASSEPGLEPEQYF. The CDR3 bases are TGTGCCAGCAGCGAACCGGGACTAGAACCCGAGCAGTACTTC. The whole variable domain, remainder taken from reference TRBV13 and TRBJ2-7, is AAGVIQSPRHLIKEKRETATLKCYPIPRHDTVYWYQQGPGQDPQFLISFYEKMQSDKGSIPDRFSAQQFSDYHSELNMSSLELGDSALYFCASSEPGLEPEQYFGPGTRLTVT.

This clonotype was found many times. J is TRBJ2-7 and V is TRBV15; D unclear. Germline V gene data show CDR1 as LNHNV and CDR2 as YYDKDF (reference sequence). The CDR3 has 13 residues. V lost 3 bases and J lost 3, with 9 bases in between. The CDR3 is CATSSRTRYEQYF. The CDR3 DNA follows: TGTGCCACCAGCAGTCGGACCCGCTACGAGCAGTACTTC.

This clonotype was recorded a few times. The V call is TRBV6-1, the J call TRBJ1-5, with D maybe TRBD1 (6 bases). Trimming shortened V by 10 bases and J by 6 bases, and 19 bases separated the two germline ends. This CDR3 is 14 amino acids long. Germline lookup yields CDR1 MNHNS and CDR2 SASEGT. This CDR3 reads CATSGESNGQPQHF. The CDR3 region has the DNA TGTGCCACCTCAGGGGAGAGCAACGGTCAGCCCCAGCATTTT.

V and J are TRBV18 and TRBJ2-2, with 8 nucleotides matching TRBD1. CDR1 and CDR2 from the germline V gene are KGHSH and LQKENI. This CDR3 region has 17 residues. The ends lost 1 base at V and 3 bases at J; junction bases unmatched: 7. In DNA form, the CDR3 reads TGTGCCAGCTCACCACTACCAGGGGGCCCGTACACCGGGGAGCTGTTTTTT. Translating it yields CASSPLPGGPYTGELFF. Combining the CDR3 with reference TRBV18 and TRBJ2-2 gives the whole variable domain NAGVMQNPRHLVRRRGQEARLRCSPMKGHSHVYWYRQLPEEGLKFMVYLQKENIIDESGMPKERFSAEFPKEGPSILRIQQVVRGDSAAYFCASSPLPGGPYTGELFFGEGSRLTVL.

This clonotype came up many times. This CDR3 reads CASSWRALPRVETQYF. The CDR3 DNA reads TGTGCCAGCAGTTGGCGGGCCCTACCAAGGGTAGAGACCCAGTACTTC. The rearrangement uses TRBV27 and TRBJ2-5; weak D call: TRBD2 (5 bases). The CDR3 sequence is 16 residues long. Trimming stripped 4 bases from V and 4 bases from J, with 19 bases between. Germline CDR1 reads MNHEY; CDR2 reads SMNVEV (reference sequence).

In nucleotides, the CDR3 is TGTGCCAGCAGTGACGGGATCAACAATGAGCAGTTCTTC. Its protein product is CASSDGINNEQFF. The chain employs TRBV6-4 and TRBJ2-1, with D unresolved. Per the germline V gene, CDR1 is MRHNA and CDR2 is SNTAGT. The V and J ends lost 2 bases and 5 bases respectively, with 7 bases between them. The CDR3 extends over 13 amino acids.

This clonotype was observed a few times. The V call is TRBV7-3, the J call TRBJ2-2, with D perhaps matching TRBD1 (6 bases). V gave up 5 bases and J gave up 6 bases, with 13 bases separating them. The CDR3 loop spans 14 amino acids. Germline V gene sequence: CDR1 SGHTA, CDR2 FQGTGA. Written as DNA, the CDR3 is TGTGCCAGCAGCATCCAGGGGTTCTCCGGGGAGCTGTTTTTT. It codes for CASSIQGFSGELFF.

This clonotype came up many times. This chain connects TRBV20-1 to TRBJ2-7, with 7 bases lining up with TRBD1. The germline CDR1 and CDR2 sequences are DFQATT and SNEGSKA (reference sequence). The CDR3 has 14 residues. The J segment lost 2 bases and the V segment lost 5 bases, leaving 9 bases of the junction unmatched. The CDR3 protein is CSALPDREPYEQYF. In DNA form, the CDR3 reads TGCAGTGCTCTACCCGACAGGGAACCCTACGAGCAGTACTTC.

In its sample, this clonotype was seen many times. This rearrangement joins TRBV6-2 or TRBV6-3 to TRBJ2-5; 8 bases are a match to TRBD1. V dropped 5 bases and J dropped 2; count of bases not matched to a gene: 4. CDR1 and CDR2 from the germline V gene are MNHEY and SVGEGT. The CDR3 is 14 residues long. In nucleotides, the CDR3 is TGTGCCAGCAGTGGGACAGGTGAACAAGAGACCCAGTACTTC. The encoded protein is CASSGTGEQETQYF.

This clonotype has just a few counts. The V call is TRBV10-1, the J call TRBJ2-4, with 11 nucleotides matching TRBD2. J gave up 0 bases and V 0 bases, and 1 base lay outside the gene matches. CDR3 length equals 17 residues. Germline loops: CDR1 WNHNN, CDR2 SYGVQD (reference sequence). The DNA for the CDR3 is TGCGCCAGCAGTGAGTCTGGGACTAGCGGAGCCAAAAACATTCAGTACTTC. Translating it yields CASSESGTSGAKNIQYF.

The CDR3 reads CASGPAKTSGSFYEQFF. The CDR3 nucleotides read TGTGCTAGTGGTCCTGCCAAGACTAGCGGGAGTTTCTATGAGCAGTTCTTC. The chain couples TRBV12-5 to TRBJ2-1, with 12 positions matching TRBD2. The V and J ends lost 5 bases and 8 bases, in that order; junction bases with no gene match: 13. This CDR3 contains 17 residues. Germline V lookup: CDR1 LGHNT, CDR2 FRNRAP.

This clonotype was recorded many times. The chain has TRBV7-8 and TRBJ2-3, with D possibly matching TRBD2 (6 bases). Looked up from germline, CDR1 is SGHVS and CDR2 is FQNEAQ. The CDR3 consists of 14 residues. The V end lost 1 base, the J end lost 3 bases, and 8 bases lay between the germline ends. CDR3 in DNA: TGTGCCAGCAGCTTAGGAGCGGGTACAGATACGCAGTATTTT. This translates into CASSLGAGTDTQYF.

This rearrangement joins TRBV13 to TRBJ2-1, with D unresolved. In germline, CDR1 is PRHDT, CDR2 FYEKMQ (reference sequence). The CDR3 totals 13 residues. V shed 4 bases and J shed 3 bases, with 7 bases lying between them. As DNA, the CDR3 is TGTGCCAGCAGCTCAAGAAACTACAATGAGCAGTTCTTC. This codes for CASSSRNYNEQFF.

This clonotype was seen at least ten times. CDR3 in amino acids: CASSLSSGEQFF. Written as DNA, the CDR3 is TGTGCCAGCAGCTTAAGTTCCGGTGAGCAGTTCTTC. The rearrangement uses TRBV7-3 and TRBJ2-1; unclear D gene. The ends were cut back, 1 base at V and 9 bases at J, with 7 bases in the middle. CDR3 length: 12 residues. Per the germline V gene, CDR1 is SGHTA and CDR2 is FQGTGA. Drawing the rest from reference TRBV7-3 and TRBJ2-1, the complete variable domain is GAGVSQTPSNKVTEKGKYVELRCDPISGHTALYWYRQSLGQGPEFLIYFQGTGAADDSGLPNDRFFAVRPEGSVSTLKIQRTERGDSAVYLCASSLSSGEQFFGPGTRLTVL.

This clonotype has a count of ten or more. The CDR3 region is CASSRGLYPGGSNTEAFF. DNA for the CDR3: TGTGCCAGCAGTAGGGGACTATATCCCGGGGGTTCGAACACTGAAGCTTTCTTT. This chain uses TRBV28 with TRBJ1-1; D is possibly TRBD1 (5 bases). The CDR3 is 18 amino acids. The ends were cut back, 5 bases at V and 1 base at J, with 23 bases in the middle. The germline V gene has CDR1 MDHEN and CDR2 SYDVKM.

About this clonotype itself: The junction and the germline gene differ at one end; a read error may be behind it. The chain combines TRBV29-1 with TRBJ2-1; 13 bases fit TRBD2. Germline V gene lookup returns CDR1 SQVTM and CDR2 ANQGSEA. CDR3 length equals 14 residues. The CDR3 is CSVEGLAGDYEQFF. DNA for the CDR3: TGCAGCGTCGAAGGACTAGCGGGGGACTATGAGCAGTTCTTC.

At least ten counts were recorded for this clonotype. This rearrangement joins TRBV24-1 to TRBJ2-3, with 10 bases that match TRBD1. This CDR3 contains 16 residues. V gave up 3 bases and J gave up 3 bases; unmatched junction bases: 5. CDR1 is KGHDR and CDR2 is SFDVKD in the germline V gene. The CDR3 region is CATSDPGQGMTDTQYF. The CDR3 nucleotides read TGTGCCACCAGTGATCCGGGACAGGGGATGACAGATACGCAGTATTTT.